This TCR beta chain was sequenced for a study of blood T cell repertoires in COVID-19. Overall study: COVID-19 samples from acute and convalescent phases originated in the United States, Italy and Spain. In each case, the material was cDNA or gDNA derived from T cells, B-cell-depleted T cells, or PBMCs.

This clone was seen at least ten times. The same CDR3 is also encoded by other DNA sequences in this sample. Original handling: Amplifying reference gene primers gave estimates of nucleated cell counts. Method: immunoSEQ multiplex PCR; TCRdb's copy keeps in-frame clones and lacks some. Clone size and the V and J calls come from that table; the DNA yielded D and trimming. The sample holds tens of thousands of clones, under 85% seen once. Germline lookup yields CDR1 MNHEY and CDR2 SMNVEV (reference sequence). V trimming: 5 bases; J trimming: 6 bases; junction bases outside the gene matches: 1. The CDR3 totals 13 residues.

This clonotype originated in a man between 65 and 85 years old with acute or convalescent COVID-19. The V gene is TRBV27, the J gene TRBJ1-6, with 7 positions matching TRBD1. Sequencing used peripheral blood. In DNA, the CDR3 is TGTGCCAGCAGTCACAGGGGTAATTCACCCCTCCACTTT. It encodes CASSHRGNSPLHF.